This TCR beta chain was documented in a study of tumor-infiltrating lymphocytes in oesophageal squamous cell carcinoma. Germline V lookup: CDR1 SGHAT, CDR2 FQNNGV. Trimming removed 5 bases from V and 2 bases from J, with 22 bases in between. This CDR3 has 17 amino acids. TCRdb passed the PCR reads through MiXCR, listing each CDR3 protein once. The repertoire holds about 24,000 distinct CDR3 sequences, 30% to 40% seen once, with 23% in the top ten. Only a few counts were recorded for this clonotype. The specimen was esophageal tumor tissue. The origin of this receptor is a male donor with esophageal squamous cell carcinoma. The rearrangement uses TRBV11-2 and TRBJ2-7; tentatively, D is TRBD1 (5 bases). CDR3 in DNA: TGTGCCAGCAGCAACGCCTTCAGGGTCCTAGTCACCTACGAGCAGTACTTC. It is translated as CASSNAFRVLVTYEQYF.